This T cell receptor (beta chain) was found in a study of shared clonotypes between healthy human individuals. Study-wide background: The cohort had a couple of women and a few men, ages 18 to 49. Study-level points and caveats: Specimens sampled were limited to blood, with tissue repertoires likely differing. Sharing of clonotypes among donors was expected to vary with sequencing depth.

Each sample came from a Caucasian adult donor living in Nashville, Tennessee. The method was immunoSEQ multiplex PCR; TCRdb's version includes in-frame clones alone and lacks a portion of them. The profile shows 2,500,000 or so clones, roughly 92% of them singletons. In regard to this clone: Its target is unknown.

Germline V gene data show CDR1 as SGDLS and CDR2 as YYNGEE. Trimming removed 0 bases from V and 4 bases from J, with 10 bases in between. The CDR3 sequence is 14 residues long. The chain joins TRBV9 to TRBJ1-2; the D is unclear. Sequencing was carried out using naive CD4+ T cells from PBMCs. Noted subset: CD45RA+ positively selected. This clonotype originated in a man aged 18 to 30 in good health. Some clones in this sample may be carry-over from other donors' samples. CDR3 sequence reads: CASSVGVGSYGYTF. CDR3 in DNA: TGTGCCAGCAGCGTAGGGGTAGGGTCCTATGGCTACACCTTC.